This T cell receptor beta chain was obtained from a study of early T cells in non-severe SARS-CoV-2 infection. On the study more broadly: Sequencing of unsorted whole blood was done on bulk RNA, leaving chains unpaired.

Study-wide results and limits: Anti-spike CD8 specificities were favored by VDJdb matching, whose results missed private and CD4 specificities.

The V and J ends lost 10 bases and 10 bases respectively, with 14 bases between them. CDR3 length equals 11 residues. Germline V gene sequence: CDR1 MNHEY, CDR2 SVGAGI. Many counts were recorded for this clonotype. Its specificity is not known. Unique molecular identifiers were added to individual cDNA molecules. A single record per CDR3 protein comes from TCRdb applying MiXCR to the 5' RACE reads. The top ten clones hold over 7% of a sample with about 83,000 distinct CDR3 sequences, less than 11% of them seen once. The chain employs TRBV6-5 and TRBJ2-1, with D perhaps matching TRBD2 (5 bases). This receptor was obtained from an adult who was a healthcare worker with PCR-confirmed SARS-CoV-2 infection or an uninfected control (not recorded which). The starting material was whole blood, obtained at baseline. The CDR3 spells CATIALGEQFF. CDR3 in DNA: TGTGCCACGATAGCGTTGGGGGAGCAGTTCTTC.